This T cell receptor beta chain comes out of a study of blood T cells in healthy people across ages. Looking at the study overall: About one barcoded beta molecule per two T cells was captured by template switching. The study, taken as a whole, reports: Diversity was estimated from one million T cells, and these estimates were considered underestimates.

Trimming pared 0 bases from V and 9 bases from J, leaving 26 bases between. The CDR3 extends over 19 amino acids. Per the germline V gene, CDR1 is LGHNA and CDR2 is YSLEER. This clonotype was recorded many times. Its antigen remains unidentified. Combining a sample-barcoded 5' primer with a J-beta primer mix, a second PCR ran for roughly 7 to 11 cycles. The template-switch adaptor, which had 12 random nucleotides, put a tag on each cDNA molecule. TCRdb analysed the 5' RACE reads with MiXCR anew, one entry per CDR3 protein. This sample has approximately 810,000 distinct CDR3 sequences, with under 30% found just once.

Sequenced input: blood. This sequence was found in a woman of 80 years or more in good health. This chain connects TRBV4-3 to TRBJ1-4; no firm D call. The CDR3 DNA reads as TGCGCCAGCAGCCAAGATCCGGGTGGGTCGAACACCAAACTGAAAAAACTGTTTTTT. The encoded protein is CASSQDPGGSNTKLKKLFF.